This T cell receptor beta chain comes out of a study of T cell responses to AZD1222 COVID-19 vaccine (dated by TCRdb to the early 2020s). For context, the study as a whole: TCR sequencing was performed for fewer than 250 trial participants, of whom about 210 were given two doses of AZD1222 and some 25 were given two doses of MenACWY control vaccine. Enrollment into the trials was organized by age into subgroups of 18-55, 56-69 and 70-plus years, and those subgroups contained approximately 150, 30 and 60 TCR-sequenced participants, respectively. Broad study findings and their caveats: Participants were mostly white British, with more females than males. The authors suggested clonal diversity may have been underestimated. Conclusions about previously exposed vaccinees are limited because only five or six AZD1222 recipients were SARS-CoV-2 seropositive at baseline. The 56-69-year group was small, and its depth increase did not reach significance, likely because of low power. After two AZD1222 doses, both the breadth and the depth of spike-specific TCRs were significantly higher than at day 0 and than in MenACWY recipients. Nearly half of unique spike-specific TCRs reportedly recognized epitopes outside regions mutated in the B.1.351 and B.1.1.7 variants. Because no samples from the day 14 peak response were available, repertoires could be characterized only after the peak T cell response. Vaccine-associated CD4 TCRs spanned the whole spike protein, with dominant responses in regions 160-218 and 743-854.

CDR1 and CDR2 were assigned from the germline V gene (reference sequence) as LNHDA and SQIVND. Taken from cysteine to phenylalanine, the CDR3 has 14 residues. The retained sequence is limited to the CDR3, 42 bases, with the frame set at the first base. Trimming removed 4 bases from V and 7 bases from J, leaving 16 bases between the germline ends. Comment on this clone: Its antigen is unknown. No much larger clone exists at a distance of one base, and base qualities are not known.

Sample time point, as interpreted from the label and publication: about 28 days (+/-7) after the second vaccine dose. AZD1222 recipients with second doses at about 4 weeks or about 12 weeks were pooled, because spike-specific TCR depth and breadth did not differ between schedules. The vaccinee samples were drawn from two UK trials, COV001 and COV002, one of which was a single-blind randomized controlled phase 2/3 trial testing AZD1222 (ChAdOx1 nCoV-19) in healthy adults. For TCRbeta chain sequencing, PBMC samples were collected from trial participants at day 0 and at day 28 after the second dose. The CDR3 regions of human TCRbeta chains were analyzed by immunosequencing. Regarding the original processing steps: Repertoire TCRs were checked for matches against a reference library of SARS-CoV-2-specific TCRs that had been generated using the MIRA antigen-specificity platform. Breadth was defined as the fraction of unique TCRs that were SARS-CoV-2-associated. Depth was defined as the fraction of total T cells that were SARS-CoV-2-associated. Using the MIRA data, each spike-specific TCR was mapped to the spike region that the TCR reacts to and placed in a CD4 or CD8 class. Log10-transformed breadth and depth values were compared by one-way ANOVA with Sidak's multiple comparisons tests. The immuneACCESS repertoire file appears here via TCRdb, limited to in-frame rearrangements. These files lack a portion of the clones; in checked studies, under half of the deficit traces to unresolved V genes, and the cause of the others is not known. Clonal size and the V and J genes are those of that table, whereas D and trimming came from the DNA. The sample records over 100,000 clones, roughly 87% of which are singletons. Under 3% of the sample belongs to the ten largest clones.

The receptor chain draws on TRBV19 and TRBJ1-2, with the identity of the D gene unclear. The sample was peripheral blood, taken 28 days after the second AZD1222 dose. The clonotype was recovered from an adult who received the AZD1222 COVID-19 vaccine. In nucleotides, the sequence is TGTGCCAGTAGTACCTTGGGCGCAGAAAGTGGCTACACCTTC. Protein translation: CASSTLGAESGYTF.